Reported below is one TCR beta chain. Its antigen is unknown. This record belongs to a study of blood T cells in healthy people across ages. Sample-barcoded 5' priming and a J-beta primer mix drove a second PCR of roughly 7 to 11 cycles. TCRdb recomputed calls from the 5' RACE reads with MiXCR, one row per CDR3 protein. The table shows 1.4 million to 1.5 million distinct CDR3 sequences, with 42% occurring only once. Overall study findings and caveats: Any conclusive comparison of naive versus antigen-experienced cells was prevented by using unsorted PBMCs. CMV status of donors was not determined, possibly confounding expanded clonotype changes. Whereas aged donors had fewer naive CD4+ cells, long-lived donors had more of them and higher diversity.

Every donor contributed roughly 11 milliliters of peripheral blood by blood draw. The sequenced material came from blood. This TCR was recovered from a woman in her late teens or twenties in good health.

Here the CDR3 reads CASGESGYTF. The CDR3 DNA sequence: TGTGCCAGCGGCGAAAGTGGCTACACCTTC. The chain couples TRBV25-1 to TRBJ1-2; D is unclear. CDR3 length: 10 amino acids. The V end was cut by 8 bases, the J end by 7 bases, with 8 bases between. The germline V gene encodes CDR1 MGHDK and CDR2 SYGVNS.